A single sample is the source of the 3 T cell receptor beta chains below, sequenced in a study of T cell responses to AZD1222 COVID-19 vaccine. This table comes from immunoSEQ multiplex PCR, and its TCRdb copy is limited to in-frame clones, with some not included. The data contain 150,000 to 160,000 clones, approximately 90% of them singletons. Specimen: peripheral blood, collected 28 days after the second AZD1222 dose. The receptors stem from an adult who received the AZD1222 COVID-19 vaccine.

This chain links TRBV6-6 with TRBJ2-3; 14 bases are a match to TRBD2. There are 14 residues in the CDR3. Germline trimming cut 11 bases from V and 2 bases from J; bases unmatched to any gene: 3. CDR1 is MNHNY and CDR2 is SVGAGI in the germline V gene (reference sequence). CDR3 region: CAAGLAGVTDTQYF. As DNA, the CDR3 is TGTGCCGCGGGACTAGCGGGGGTCACAGATACGCAGTATTTT.

The gene calls are TRBV5-1 and TRBJ1-3; D gene uncertain. This CDR3 is 14 amino acids long. V shed 0 bases and J shed 0 bases, with 4 bases lying between them. CDR1 and CDR2 from the germline V gene are SGHRS and YFSETQ. CDR3 sequence reads: CASSLGVSGNTIYF. CDR3 DNA sequence: TGCGCCAGCAGCTTGGGGGTCTCTGGAAACACCATATATTTT.

V is TRBV7-9 and J is TRBJ1-2, with no clear D. The CDR3 has 13 residues. Trimming left V 0 bases short and J 4 bases short, with 6 bases between. Germline V lookup: CDR1 SEHNR, CDR2 FQNEAQ (reference sequence). This CDR3 is CASSLAGFYGYTF. CDR3 nucleotides: TGTGCCAGCAGCTTAGCAGGCTTCTATGGCTACACCTTC.